These 10 T cell receptor beta chains were all obtained from the same sample, sequenced in a study of shared T cell receptors in the human thymus. Here immunoSEQ multiplex PCR was the method, and the copy in TCRdb shows in-frame clones only, minus some. Of 720,000 or so clones listed, 75% to 90% were seen once; the top ten hold around 0.0094%. The sample was also reused in another study, on human thymus T cells.

Material: thymocytes. These receptors were taken from a girl less than two years old with a congenital heart defect.

The chain couples TRBV15 to TRBJ1-6; 7 nucleotides agree with TRBD1. The V segment lost 2 bases and the J segment 1 base; nucleotides outside the gene matches: 8. Germline V CDR1 and CDR2: LNHNV, YYDKDF (reference sequence). The CDR3 extends over 18 amino acids. DNA for the CDR3: TGTGCCACCAGCAGAAAGGGGGCAGGGCGATCCTATAATTCACCCCTCCACTTT. It yields the protein CATSRKGAGRSYNSPLHF. The full variable domain, its missing parts supplied by reference TRBV15 and TRBJ1-6, is DAMVIQNPRYQVTQFGKPVTLSCSQTLNHNVMYWYQQKSSQAPKLLFHYYDKDFNNEADTPDNFQSRRPNTSFCFLDIRSPGLGDTAMYLCATSRKGAGRSYNSPLHFGNGTRLTVT.

V usage is TRBV7-6 and J usage is TRBJ2-7; possible D gene TRBD1, 6 bases. The V gene's germline CDR1 is SGHVS and CDR2 FNYEAQ. The V and J ends lost 5 bases and 2 bases respectively, with 16 bases between them. CDR3 length: 15 residues. The CDR3 region is CASSPLPGTTYEQYF. The CDR3 coding sequence is TGTGCCAGCAGCCCACTACCCGGGACAACCTACGAGCAGTACTTC.

The chain joins TRBV19 to TRBJ2-1; perhaps TRBD2 as D (5 bases). The CDR3 contains 18 residues. Trimming took 2 bases from V and 5 from J, leaving 22 bases between them. Germline CDR1 is LNHDA and CDR2 is SQIVND (reference sequence). The CDR3: CASSIIEGLPSADNEQFF. The DNA of the CDR3 is TGTGCCAGTAGTATAATAGAGGGCCTCCCATCGGCGGACAATGAGCAGTTCTTC.

This chain joins TRBV14 and TRBJ2-7, with D possibly matching TRBD1 (5 bases). CDR1 and CDR2 (germline): SGHDN, FVKESK. The CDR3 spans 16 residues. Between the trimmed V and J ends, which lost 0 bases and 3 bases, there was a span of 15 bases. The CDR3 spells CASSQDRGAPFYEQYF. As DNA, the CDR3 is TGTGCCAGCAGCCAAGATCGTGGGGCACCCTTCTACGAGCAGTACTTC.

The sample holds one count of this clone. The chain combines TRBV4-1 with TRBJ1-4, with D possibly matching TRBD1 (5 bases). The CDR3 runs to 18 residues. Trimming took 0 bases from V and 3 from J, leaving 17 bases between them. Germline loops: CDR1 MGHRA, CDR2 YSYEKL. Written as DNA, the CDR3 is TGCGCCAGCAGCCAAGATGAGGGAGGGGATGGGGCTAATGAAAAACTGTTTTTT. Translated: CASSQDEGGDGANEKLFF.

V gene TRBV15 combines with J gene TRBJ2-3; the match to TRBD1 covers 7 bases. V was pared by 1 base and J by 0 bases, with 10 bases of the junction left unmatched. Germline CDR1 and CDR2: LNHNV and YYDKDF (reference sequence). The CDR3 has 18 residues. In nucleotides, the CDR3 is TGTGCCACCAGCAGAGCGTGGACAGGCGCGTCTAGCACAGATACGCAGTATTTT. Its translation is CATSRAWTGASSTDTQYF.

In its sample, this clone was seen once. V gene TRBV27 combines with J gene TRBJ1-1, with D uncertain. In germline, CDR1 is MNHEY, CDR2 SMNVEV (reference sequence). V was trimmed by 8 bases and J by 2 bases, leaving 21 bases between them. CDR3 length equals 16 residues. The CDR3 sequence: CASPPVYGEDNTEAFF. Written as DNA, the CDR3 is TGTGCCAGCCCCCCGGTATACGGGGAGGACAACACTGAAGCTTTCTTT.

The CDR3 bases are TGTGCCAGCAGTGAAAACAGGGGGCATTCACCCCTCCACTTT. Its protein product is CASSENRGHSPLHF. The chain has TRBV2 and TRBJ1-6, with TRBD1 matching over 9 bases. The CDR3 runs 14 residues. The trim removed 2 bases at V and 8 bases at J, leaving 1 base unmatched. The germline V gene encodes CDR1 SNHLY and CDR2 FYNNEI.

Points on this clone: Other DNA sequences in this specimen translate into the identical CDR3. This CDR3 is CARSLAHGEEFSPLHF. DNA for the CDR3: TGTGCCAGAAGCTTGGCTCACGGGGAGGAGTTCTCACCCCTCCACTTT. The chain recombines TRBV5-3 with TRBJ1-6; no firm D call. TRBV5-3 is recorded as an ORF, its role being uncertain. V was cut by 0 bases and J by 10 bases, with 17 bases left in between. The CDR3 runs 16 residues.

The rearrangement links TRBV4-1 to TRBJ2-5, with 10 bases aligning to TRBD2. The CDR3 runs 20 residues. Germline V gene data show CDR1 as MGHRA and CDR2 as YSYEKL. V trimming: 0 bases; J trimming: 5 bases; junction bases outside the gene matches: 18. Here the CDR3 DNA reads TGCGCCAGCAGCCAAGAGCGCCTAGCGGGGGCCCAAATCAAAACGGAGACCCAGTACTTC. This translates into CASSQERLAGAQIKTETQYF.